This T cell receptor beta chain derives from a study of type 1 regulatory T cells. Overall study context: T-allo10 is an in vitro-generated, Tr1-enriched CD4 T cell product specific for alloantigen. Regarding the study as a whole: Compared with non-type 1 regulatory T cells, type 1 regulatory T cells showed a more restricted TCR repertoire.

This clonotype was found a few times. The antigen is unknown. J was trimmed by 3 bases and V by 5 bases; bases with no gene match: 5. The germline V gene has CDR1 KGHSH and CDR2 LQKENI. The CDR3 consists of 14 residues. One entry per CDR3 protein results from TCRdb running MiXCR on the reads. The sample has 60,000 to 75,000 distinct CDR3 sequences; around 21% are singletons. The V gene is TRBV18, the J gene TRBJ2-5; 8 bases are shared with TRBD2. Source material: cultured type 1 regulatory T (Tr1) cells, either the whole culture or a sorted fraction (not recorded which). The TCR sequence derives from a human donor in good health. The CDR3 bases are TGTGCCAGCTCAGGCCTAGCGGGTAAAGAGACCCAGTACTTC. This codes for CASSGLAGKETQYF.